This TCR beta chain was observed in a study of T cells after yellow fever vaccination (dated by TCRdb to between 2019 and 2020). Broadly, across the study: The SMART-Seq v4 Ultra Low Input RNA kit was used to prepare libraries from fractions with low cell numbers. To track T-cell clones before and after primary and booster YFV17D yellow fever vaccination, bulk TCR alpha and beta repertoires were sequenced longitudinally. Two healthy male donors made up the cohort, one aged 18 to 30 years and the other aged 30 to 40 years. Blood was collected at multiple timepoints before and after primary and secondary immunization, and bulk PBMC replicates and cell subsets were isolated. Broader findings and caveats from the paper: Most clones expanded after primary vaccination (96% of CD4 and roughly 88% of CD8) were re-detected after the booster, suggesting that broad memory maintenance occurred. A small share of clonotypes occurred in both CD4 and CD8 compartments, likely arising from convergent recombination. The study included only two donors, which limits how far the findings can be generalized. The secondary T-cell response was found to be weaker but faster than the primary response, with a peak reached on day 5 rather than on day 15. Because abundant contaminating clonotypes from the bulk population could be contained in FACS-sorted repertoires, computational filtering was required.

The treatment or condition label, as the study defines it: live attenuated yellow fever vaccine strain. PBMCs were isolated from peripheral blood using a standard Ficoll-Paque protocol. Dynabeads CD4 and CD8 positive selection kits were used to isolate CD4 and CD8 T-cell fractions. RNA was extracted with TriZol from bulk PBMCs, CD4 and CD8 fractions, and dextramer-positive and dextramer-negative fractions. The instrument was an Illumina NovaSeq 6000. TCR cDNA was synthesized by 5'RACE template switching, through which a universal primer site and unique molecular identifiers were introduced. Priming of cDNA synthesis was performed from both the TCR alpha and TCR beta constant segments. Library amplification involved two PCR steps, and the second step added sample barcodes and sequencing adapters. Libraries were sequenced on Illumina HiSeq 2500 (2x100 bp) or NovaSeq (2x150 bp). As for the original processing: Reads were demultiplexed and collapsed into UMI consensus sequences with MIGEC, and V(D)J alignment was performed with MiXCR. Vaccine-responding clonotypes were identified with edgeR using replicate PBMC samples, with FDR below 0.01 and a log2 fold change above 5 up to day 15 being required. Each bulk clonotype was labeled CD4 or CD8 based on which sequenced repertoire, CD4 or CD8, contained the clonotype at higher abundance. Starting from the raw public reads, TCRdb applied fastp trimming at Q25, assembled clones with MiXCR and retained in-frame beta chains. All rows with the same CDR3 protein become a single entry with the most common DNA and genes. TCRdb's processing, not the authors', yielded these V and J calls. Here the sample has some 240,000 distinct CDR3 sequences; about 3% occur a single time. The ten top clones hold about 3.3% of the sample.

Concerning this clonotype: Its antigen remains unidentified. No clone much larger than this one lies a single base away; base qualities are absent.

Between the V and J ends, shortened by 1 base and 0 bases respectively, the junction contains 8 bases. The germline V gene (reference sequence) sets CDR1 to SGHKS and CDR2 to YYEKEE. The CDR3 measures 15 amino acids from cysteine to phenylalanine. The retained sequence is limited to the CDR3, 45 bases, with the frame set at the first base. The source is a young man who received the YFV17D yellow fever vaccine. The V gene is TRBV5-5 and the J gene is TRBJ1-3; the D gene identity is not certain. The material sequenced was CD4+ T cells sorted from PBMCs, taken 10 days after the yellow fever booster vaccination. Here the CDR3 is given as CASSLMRNSGNTIYF. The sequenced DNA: TGTGCCAGCAGCTTGATGCGCAACTCTGGAAACACCATATATTTT.